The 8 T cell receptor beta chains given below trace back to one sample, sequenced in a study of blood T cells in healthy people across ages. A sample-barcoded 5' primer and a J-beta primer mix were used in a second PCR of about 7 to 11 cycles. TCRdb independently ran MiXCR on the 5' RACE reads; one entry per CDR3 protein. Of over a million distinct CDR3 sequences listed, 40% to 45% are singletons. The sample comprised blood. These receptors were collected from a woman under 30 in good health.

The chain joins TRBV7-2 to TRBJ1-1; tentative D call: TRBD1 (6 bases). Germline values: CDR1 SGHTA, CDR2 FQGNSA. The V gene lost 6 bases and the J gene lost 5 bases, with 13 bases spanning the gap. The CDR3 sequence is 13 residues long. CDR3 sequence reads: CASRETGWTEAFF. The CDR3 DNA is TGTGCCAGCAGGGAAACAGGGTGGACTGAAGCTTTCTTT.

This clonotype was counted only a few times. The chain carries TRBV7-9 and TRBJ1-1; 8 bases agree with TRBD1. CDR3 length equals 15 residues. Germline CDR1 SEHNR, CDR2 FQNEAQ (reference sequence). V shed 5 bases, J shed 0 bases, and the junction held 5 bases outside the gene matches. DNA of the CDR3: TGTGCCAGCAGCGAAGGACAGGGATTGAACACTGAAGCTTTCTTT. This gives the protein CASSEGQGLNTEAFF.

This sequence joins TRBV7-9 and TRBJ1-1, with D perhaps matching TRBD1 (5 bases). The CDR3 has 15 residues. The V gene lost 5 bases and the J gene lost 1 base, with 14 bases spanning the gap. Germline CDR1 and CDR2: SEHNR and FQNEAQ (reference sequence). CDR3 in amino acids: CASSPAVGENTEAFF. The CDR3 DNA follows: TGTGCCAGCAGCCCCGCGGTAGGGGAGAACACTGAAGCTTTCTTT.

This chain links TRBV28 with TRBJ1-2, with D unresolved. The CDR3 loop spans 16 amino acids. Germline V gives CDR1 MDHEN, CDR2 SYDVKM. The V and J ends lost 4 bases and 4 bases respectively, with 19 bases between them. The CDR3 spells CASSSRTRLFIYGYTF. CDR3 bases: TGTGCCAGCAGTTCCCGGACTCGACTTTTTATCTATGGCTACACCTTC.

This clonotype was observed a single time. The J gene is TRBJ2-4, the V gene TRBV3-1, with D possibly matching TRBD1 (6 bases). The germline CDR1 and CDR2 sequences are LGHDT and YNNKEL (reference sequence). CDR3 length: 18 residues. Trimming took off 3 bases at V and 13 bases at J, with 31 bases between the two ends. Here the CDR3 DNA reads TGTGCCAGCAGCCACGAACAGGGTTGGATGAAGCGGTACAATGAGCAGTACTTC. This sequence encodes CASSHEQGWMKRYNEQYF.

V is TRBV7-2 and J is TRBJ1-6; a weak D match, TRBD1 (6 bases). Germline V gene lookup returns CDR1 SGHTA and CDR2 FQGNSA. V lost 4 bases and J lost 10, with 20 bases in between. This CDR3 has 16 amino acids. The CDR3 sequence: CASSYNIGDTGSPLHF. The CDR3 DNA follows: TGTGCCAGCAGCTACAATATCGGGGACACTGGGTCACCCCTCCACTTT.

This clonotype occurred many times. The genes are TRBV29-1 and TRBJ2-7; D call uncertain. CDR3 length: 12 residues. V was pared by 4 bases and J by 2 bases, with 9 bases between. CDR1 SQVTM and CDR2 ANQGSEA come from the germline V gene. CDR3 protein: CSVGQGTYEQYF. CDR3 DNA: TGCAGCGTTGGGCAAGGGACCTACGAGCAGTACTTC.

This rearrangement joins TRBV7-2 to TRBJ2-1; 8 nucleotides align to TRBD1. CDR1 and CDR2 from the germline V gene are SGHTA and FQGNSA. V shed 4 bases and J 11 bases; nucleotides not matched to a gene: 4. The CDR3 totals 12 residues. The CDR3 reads CASSWDRMKQFF. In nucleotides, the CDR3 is TGTGCCAGCAGCTGGGACAGGATGAAGCAGTTCTTC.